This T cell receptor beta chain was retrieved from a study of tumor-infiltrating lymphocytes in localized non-small cell lung cancer. Study-wide context: From each patient, both tumor and uninvolved lung, non-adjacent to tumor, were sampled.

This clone was counted only a few times. Its specificity is unknown. The study's findings and limits: Not all patients were TCR sequenced, owing to tissue quantity. Immunotypes IM1 and IM2 had similar TCR-derived T-cell fractions. Higher tumor T cell infiltration than in uninvolved lung was supported by TCRbeta sequencing.

Germline CDR1 MNHEY, CDR2 SMNVEV (reference sequence). CDR3 length equals 14 residues. V lost 3 bases and J lost 7; bases outside the gene matches: 9. Measured with immunoSEQ multiplex PCR; TCRdb has only the in-frame clones, and not every one. The sample includes over 5,500 clones, approximately 67% seen only once; the top ten take less than 15%. The gene calls are TRBV27 and TRBJ2-7; the match to TRBD2 covers 7 bases. This TCR was recovered from a human donor with non-small cell lung cancer. The sequencing sample was made of uninvolved lung tissue not adjacent to the tumor. CDR3 bases: TGTGCCAGCAGTTTTGCCGTTTCGGGGGGAGAGCAGTACTTC. Protein: CASSFAVSGGEQYF.